This passage covers 22 T cell receptor beta chains from one sample sequenced in a study of tumor-infiltrating lymphocytes in primary liver carcinoma. TCR beta cDNA was prepared out of approximately 470 ng total RNA by means of a constant-region primer. Generation of the TCR beta libraries relied on three nested multiplex PCR rounds using slightly modified ARM-PCR. Rounds one and two of PCR, each of around 11 cycles, were primed with TRBV1-TRBV30 forward primers and a C-beta reverse primer. TCRdb reanalysed the multiplex PCR reads using MiXCR and keeps one entry per CDR3 protein. The sample lists fewer than 350,000 distinct CDR3 sequences; roughly 60% were seen once. Unsorted whole blood yielded the blood RNA, and germline DNA was also extracted. Sequencing input: peripheral blood. The receptors were sampled from a man aged 35-49 years with primary liver carcinoma and hepatitis B virus infection.

At least ten counts were recorded for this clonotype. The chain links TRBV6-6 to TRBJ1-6; tentatively, D is TRBD1 (6 bases). Germline CDR1 MNHNY, CDR2 SVGAGI (reference sequence). The V gene lost 6 bases and the J gene lost 6 bases, with 12 bases spanning the gap. This CDR3 spans 14 amino acids. DNA of the CDR3: TGTGCCAGCAGGCACAGGGATCTTAATTCACCCCTCCACTTT. This encodes CASRHRDLNSPLHF.

In its sample, this clonotype was seen a few times. V and J are TRBV4-1 and TRBJ2-7, with 10 bases lining up with TRBD2. With V trimmed by 3 bases and J by 5 bases, 7 bases remained unmatched. This CDR3 region has 15 residues. Germline V gene sequence: CDR1 MGHRA, CDR2 YSYEKL. The CDR3 coding sequence is TGCGCCAGCAGCCAGCTAGCGGGAGCCCTAAACGAGCAGTACTTC. The encoded protein is CASSQLAGALNEQYF.

Comment on this clonotype: A much larger clone differs by one base, so this may be a read error. The chain has TRBV6-5 and TRBJ1-5; D unclear. CDR1 is MNHEY and CDR2 is SVGAGI in the germline V gene. This CDR3 region has 18 residues. The CDR3 is CDSSYSGTSLYSNQPQHF. DNA of the CDR3: TGTGACAGCAGTTACTCGGGCACGTCGTTATATAGCAATCAGCCCCAGCATTTT.

Concerning this clonotype itself: With a much larger clone just one base away, this may be a read error. CDR3 in amino acids: CASNLGFGTEAFF. In DNA form, the CDR3 reads TGTGCCAGCAATTTGGGGTTTGGAACTGAAGCTTTCTTT. The rearrangement joins TRBV6-5 to TRBJ1-1; D not certain. From germline, CDR1 is MNHEY and CDR2 SVGAGI. The CDR3 contains 13 residues. Trimming left V 7 bases short and J 5 bases short, with 14 bases between.

This clonotype was seen ten or more times. The chain uses TRBV6-2 or TRBV6-3 and TRBJ2-7; D may be TRBD2 (6 bases). The germline V gene has CDR1 MNHEY and CDR2 SVGEGT. The CDR3 loop spans 14 amino acids. The V gene lost 0 bases and the J gene lost 3 bases, with 9 bases spanning the gap. CDR3 residues: CASSYSGDFYEQYF. In DNA, the CDR3 is TGTGCCAGCAGTTACTCGGGGGACTTCTACGAGCAGTACTTC.

Note on this clonotype: The germline gene is not matched at one end of the junction; a read error may be the cause. The chain carries TRBV28 and TRBJ1-6; no clear D. Germline lookup yields CDR1 MDHEN and CDR2 SYDVKM. This CDR3 is 16 amino acids long. The CDR3 DNA sequence: TGTGCAAGCAGTCCACCTGGGGTAGGAGCGGATTCACCCCTCCACTTT. Its protein is CASSPPGVGADSPLHF.

Of note for this clonotype: This may be a read error, as it is one base from a much larger clone. The rearrangement joins TRBV12-3 or TRBV12-4 to TRBJ2-5, with 7 bases matching TRBD1. V shed 4 bases and J 3 bases; nucleotides not matched to a gene: 11. The CDR3 is 16 residues long. The CDR3 region is CASSSGPNQGEETQYF. CDR3 bases: TGTGCCAGCAGTTCCGGTCCGAATCAGGGGGAAGAGACCCAGTACTTC.

The rearrangement links TRBV5-1 to TRBJ2-2; D is possibly TRBD1 or TRBD2 (5 bases each). This CDR3 is 14 amino acids long. The V end was cut by 0 bases, the J end by 7 bases, with 10 bases between. The germline V gene encodes CDR1 SGHRS and CDR2 YFSETQ. CDR3 residues: CASSLGQGDGELFF. DNA for the CDR3: TGCGCCAGCAGCTTGGGGCAGGGAGACGGGGAGCTGTTTTTT.

This clonotype was detected once. A read error may be the cause here, since a much bigger clone is one base away. Because the CDR3 is missing its conserved closing phenylalanine or tryptophan, this is likely a read error. This chain connects TRBV5-1 to TRBJ2-1; TRBD1 is a possible D gene (6 bases). The CDR3 contains 15 residues. V was shortened by 0 bases and J by 6 bases, with 13 bases between the two germline ends. CDR1 and CDR2 from the germline V gene are SGHRS and YFSETQ. The CDR3 loop is CASSLGSTGSNEQFS. The CDR3 DNA follows: TGCGCCAGCAGCTTGGGGTCAACAGGGAGCAATGAGCAGTTCTCC.

Points on this clonotype: Germline is not matched at one junction end, which may reflect a read error. The chain joins TRBV11-2 to TRBJ2-1, with D perhaps matching TRBD1 (6 bases). This CDR3 region has 12 residues. CDR1 and CDR2 (germline): SGHAT, FQNNGV. CDR3 nucleotide sequence: TGTGCCAACAGCTTAATGGGGGCACTGCGGTTCTTC. Translating it yields CANSLMGALRFF.

At least ten counts were recorded for this clonotype. The chain couples TRBV29-1 to TRBJ1-4, with D unclear. The CDR3 is made up of 13 amino acids. Per the germline V gene, CDR1 is SQVTM and CDR2 is ANQGSEA. Trimming left V 0 bases short and J 6 bases short, with 8 bases between. DNA for the CDR3: TGCAGCGTTGAAGAGGGCCCTTATGAAAAACTGTTTTTT. Translation: CSVEEGPYEKLFF.

In the case of this clonotype: This may stem from a read error, because a much larger clone lies one nucleotide away. The V and J genes are TRBV6-1 and TRBJ2-1, with D unclear. CDR3 size: 10 residues. Per the germline V gene, CDR1 is MNHNS and CDR2 is SASEGT. Here the CDR3 reads CVTELKEQFF. The CDR3 nucleotides read TGTGTCACCGAGTTGAAGGAGCAGTTCTTC.

A remark on this clonotype: The CDR3 does not end in the conserved phenylalanine or tryptophan, so this is likely a read error. V and J are TRBV28 and TRBJ2-7; 10 bases fit TRBD1. Germline loops: CDR1 MDHEN, CDR2 SYDVKM. This CDR3 region has 13 residues. The ends lost 9 bases at V and 6 bases at J; junction bases unmatched: 8. The CDR3 protein is CASIQTGGSEQYY. The CDR3 nucleotides read TGTGCCAGTATCCAGACAGGGGGCAGCGAGCAGTACTAC.

About this clonotype: The junction departs from germline at one end; a sequencing error may be responsible. The chain uses TRBV6-6 and TRBJ2-7; 7 bases are shared with TRBD2. Germline V CDR1 and CDR2: MNHNY, SVGAGI (reference sequence). CDR3 size: 15 residues. This CDR3 reads CANSFTGKREYEQYF. The CDR3 DNA sequence: TGCGCCAACAGTTTCACTGGGAAGCGGGAATACGAGCAGTACTTC.

In the case of this clonotype: Germline and junction disagree at one end, which may indicate a read error. The chain links TRBV6-5 to TRBJ2-5, with D possibly matching TRBD2 (5 bases). The CDR3 runs to 13 residues. Germline V gives CDR1 MNHEY, CDR2 SVGAGI. CDR3 sequence reads: CASRGSWGEAQYF. The CDR3 DNA reads as TGTGCCAGCAGGGGATCCTGGGGAGAGGCCCAGTACTTC.

This clonotype came up once. The genes are TRBV5-1 and TRBJ2-3, with 10 bases identical to TRBD1. There are 14 residues in the CDR3. CDR1 and CDR2 from the germline V gene are SGHRS and YFSETQ. V shed 4 bases, J shed 3 bases, and the junction held 2 bases outside the gene matches. The DNA of the CDR3 is TGCGCCAGCAGCCAGGACAGGGGGACAGATACGCAGTATTTT. It translates to CASSQDRGTDTQYF.

In the case of this clonotype: A much larger clone differs by one base, so this may be a read error. The V gene is TRBV6-5, the J gene TRBJ1-5, with D possibly being TRBD1 (5 bases). CDR1 is MNHEY and CDR2 is SVGAGI in the germline V gene. This CDR3 has 13 amino acids. CDR3 nucleotide sequence: TGTGCCAGCAGTCAGGGAAGCAGTCAGCCCCAGCATTTT. Residues: CASSQGSSQPQHF.

Details on this clonotype: This could be a read error, since a much larger clone is one nucleotide away. Lacking the conserved final phenylalanine or tryptophan, this CDR3 likely reflects a read error. The J gene is TRBJ2-3, the V gene TRBV4-2, with TRBD2 identical over 15 bases. This CDR3 contains 17 residues. With 1 base clipped from V and 5 bases from J, the junction kept 4 bases outside the gene matches. Germline V gives CDR1 LGHNA, CDR2 YNFKEQ. Written as DNA, the CDR3 is TGTGCCAGCAGCCAAGTGGGACTAGCGGGAGGTGGAGATACGCAGTATCTT. It specifies CASSQVGLAGGGDTQYL.

Notes on this clonotype: Being one base from a much bigger clone, this may be a read error. The chain joins TRBV6-5 to TRBJ2-3; D might be TRBD2 (6 bases). V lost 10 bases to trimming and J lost 0 bases, with 17 bases between them. The CDR3 length is 15 residues. The germline gives CDR1 MNHEY, CDR2 SVGAGI. The chain's CDR3 is CAIRARRASTDTQYF. The CDR3 DNA reads as TGTGCCATCAGGGCCCGGAGGGCTAGCACAGATACGCAGTATTTT.

V is TRBV4-1 and J is TRBJ2-7, with D hard to call. The V gene lost 1 base and the J gene lost 3 bases, with 13 bases spanning the gap. The CDR3 totals 15 residues. Germline CDR1 MGHRA, CDR2 YSYEKL. CDR3 DNA sequence: TGCGCCAGCAGCCAAGTCTCTAGGGCTGACTACGAGCAGTACTTC. This translates into CASSQVSRADYEQYF.

The chain joins TRBV12-3 or TRBV12-4 to TRBJ2-1, with TRBD2 matching 15 bases. This CDR3 has 16 amino acids. V was pared by 5 bases and J by 12 bases, with 11 bases of the junction left unmatched. The CDR3 nucleotides are TGTGCCAGCAGTCCCCGGACTAGCGGGAGGGCATCCCGGCAGTTCTTC. Amino acid sequence: CASSPRTSGRASRQFF.

With respect to this clonotype: A much larger clone is a single base away; this may be a read error. V and J are TRBV12-3 or TRBV12-4 and TRBJ2-5, with D perhaps matching TRBD2 (5 bases). The CDR3 is 14 residues long. CDR3 DNA sequence: TGTGCCAACAGTTTAGAGGGCCTCCAAGAGACCCAGTACTTC. This encodes CANSLEGLQETQYF.